This T cell receptor (beta chain) was recovered during a study of radiotherapy plus CTLA-4 blockade in lung cancer (dated by TCRdb to 2016 to 2019). Background on the whole study: Among enrolled patients, approximately 19% had an objective response and approximately 30% reached disease control.

Here is what the overall study found, with its caveats: The strongest predictors of response were reported to be early dynamic shifts in blood T cell clones along with a rise in serum interferon-beta following radiation. After treatment with radiotherapy and ipilimumab, TCR clones that came from tumors expanded in the peripheral blood.

Regarding this clone: There is no known antigen for this receptor. Per-base quality was not reported, and no clone a single base away is much larger than it.

Library preparation was by the immunoSEQ multiplex PCR assay. Sourced from immuneACCESS, this table was stored by TCRdb with only in-frame sequences that have V and J called. A share of the clones is absent; for the studies checked, an unresolved V gene accounts for under half, and the remainder has no known explanation. This sample comprises approximately 30,000 clones, roughly four fifths of them detected only once. The top ten clones comprise roughly 25% of the sample. The study tested focal radiation therapy combined with CTLA-4 blockade (ipilimumab) in patients with chemo-refractory metastatic non-small-cell lung cancer. V and J are trimmed by 4 bases and 9 bases, and the gene matches miss 4 bases of the junction. From cysteine to phenylalanine, the CDR3 is 14 amino acids long. This entry keeps only the CDR3 DNA: 42 bases, framed from base 1. The germline V gene specifies SGHTA as CDR1 and FQGNSA as CDR2.

This specimen consisted of peripheral blood, obtained from a patient treated with radiotherapy plus ipilimumab. The rearrangement joined TRBV7-2 to TRBJ2-1; TRBD2 aligns with 12 central bases. The clonotype originates from a human donor with non-small cell lung cancer that progressed on radiotherapy plus ipilimumab. The nucleotide sequence is TGTGCCAGCAGCTCGGGACTAGCGGGTAGTGAGCAGTTCTTC. Translated, it reads CASSSGLAGSEQFF.